This T cell receptor beta chain was sequenced for a study of identical twins (dated by TCRdb to about 2016). The study in broad terms: TCR alpha and beta repertoires from monozygotic twins, unrelated adults of various ages and cord blood were deep-sequenced to test whether fetal clonotypes persist. To rule out contamination, the twin experiments were replicated at different times with different library preparation protocols.

Study-wide conclusions, independent of this receptor: Compared with coincidental sharing between unrelated individuals, out-of-frame TCR alpha sequences shared between twins showed an excess of sequences with low generation probability. Abundant cord blood beta clonotypes carried fewer insertions; young adult naive repertoires showed a weaker similar trend, while memory repertoires showed none. Because the same donors could not be followed over many years, the conclusions depended on cross-sectional statistical analysis. The excess sharing between twins in beta out-of-frame sequences was weaker because fewer shared sequences reduced the signal-to-noise ratio. In monozygotic twins, recombination models systematically underestimated out-of-frame TCR alpha sharing, but the models matched the sharing seen between unrelated individuals. Zero-insertion analyses could be partly confounded by invariant T cells such as MAIT and iNKT, although diverse VJ usage argued against such confounding for most clonotypes.

The library was generated by 5' RACE. The run used an Illumina HiSeq 2000. Template switching introduced a universal primer binding site; the final cDNA contained a unique molecular identifier, enabling accurate counting of TCR cDNA molecules. First-strand cDNA for TCR alpha and beta chains was synthesized from specific primers in the conserved constant-segment region. To control for contamination, each cDNA library was double barcoded with a SMART-Mk sample barcode plus Illumina barcodes. TruSeq adapter sequences along with Illumina sample barcodes were introduced in two successive PCR steps. The TCR alpha and beta cDNA libraries were sequenced on the Illumina HiSeq platform using custom primers. As for how the authors treated the data: Raw reads were processed with MiGEC to extract unique molecular identifiers, and MiXCR was used to determine CDR3 positions. Recombination models were inferred per individual with the repgenHMM and IGoR tools using an EM algorithm. Shared clonotypes were analyzed with the tcR package in R, and sharing was normalized by the product of cloneset sizes. To study raw recombination without the effects of thymic and clonal selection, out-of-frame nonproductive sequences were analyzed. The public sequencing data were trimmed at Q25 with fastp and processed into clonotypes with MiXCR by TCRdb, which kept only in-frame beta chains. Each CDR3 protein appears once, grouped with its most common genes and DNA. The V and J calls here are based on TCRdb, not the publication. This sample has 250,000 or so distinct CDR3 sequences in its table, and 7.5% of those were observed once. The ten biggest clones cover 5% to 6% of the sample.

The table lists this clonotype with a few counts. The antigen this receptor binds is unknown. Base qualities are missing; no much larger clone stands one base away. Every donor was a healthy Caucasian. Three pairs of female monozygotic twins, all aged roughly 18 to 29 years, were included in the twin cohort. Positive isolation kits from Invitrogen were used to isolate CD4+ and CD8+ T cell populations. These data were also filed under a second study, of yellow fever vaccine responses in identical twins. According to the second study: The T cell response to vaccination in identical twins was reported by the authors to appear partly convergent and partly personalized. In identical twins, the study followed T cell clones that responded to the vaccine with precision.

The TCR originated in a young woman in good health. The sequencing input was CD8+ T cells sorted from blood.

The nucleotide sequence reads as follows: TGTGCCAGCTCACCTCTAGCGGGGGCGCCGAATCAAGAGACCCAGTACTTC. Translated, this gives CASSPLAGAPNQETQYF. The receptor chain draws on TRBV18 and TRBJ2-5; 10 bases in the junction line up with TRBD2. The germline V gene specifies KGHSH as CDR1 and LQKENI as CDR2. The germline V end is reduced by 3 bases and the J end by 2 bases; junction bases left unmatched: 9. Its CDR3 holds 17 amino acids, cysteine through phenylalanine. The retained sequence is limited to the CDR3, 51 bases, with the frame set at the first base.